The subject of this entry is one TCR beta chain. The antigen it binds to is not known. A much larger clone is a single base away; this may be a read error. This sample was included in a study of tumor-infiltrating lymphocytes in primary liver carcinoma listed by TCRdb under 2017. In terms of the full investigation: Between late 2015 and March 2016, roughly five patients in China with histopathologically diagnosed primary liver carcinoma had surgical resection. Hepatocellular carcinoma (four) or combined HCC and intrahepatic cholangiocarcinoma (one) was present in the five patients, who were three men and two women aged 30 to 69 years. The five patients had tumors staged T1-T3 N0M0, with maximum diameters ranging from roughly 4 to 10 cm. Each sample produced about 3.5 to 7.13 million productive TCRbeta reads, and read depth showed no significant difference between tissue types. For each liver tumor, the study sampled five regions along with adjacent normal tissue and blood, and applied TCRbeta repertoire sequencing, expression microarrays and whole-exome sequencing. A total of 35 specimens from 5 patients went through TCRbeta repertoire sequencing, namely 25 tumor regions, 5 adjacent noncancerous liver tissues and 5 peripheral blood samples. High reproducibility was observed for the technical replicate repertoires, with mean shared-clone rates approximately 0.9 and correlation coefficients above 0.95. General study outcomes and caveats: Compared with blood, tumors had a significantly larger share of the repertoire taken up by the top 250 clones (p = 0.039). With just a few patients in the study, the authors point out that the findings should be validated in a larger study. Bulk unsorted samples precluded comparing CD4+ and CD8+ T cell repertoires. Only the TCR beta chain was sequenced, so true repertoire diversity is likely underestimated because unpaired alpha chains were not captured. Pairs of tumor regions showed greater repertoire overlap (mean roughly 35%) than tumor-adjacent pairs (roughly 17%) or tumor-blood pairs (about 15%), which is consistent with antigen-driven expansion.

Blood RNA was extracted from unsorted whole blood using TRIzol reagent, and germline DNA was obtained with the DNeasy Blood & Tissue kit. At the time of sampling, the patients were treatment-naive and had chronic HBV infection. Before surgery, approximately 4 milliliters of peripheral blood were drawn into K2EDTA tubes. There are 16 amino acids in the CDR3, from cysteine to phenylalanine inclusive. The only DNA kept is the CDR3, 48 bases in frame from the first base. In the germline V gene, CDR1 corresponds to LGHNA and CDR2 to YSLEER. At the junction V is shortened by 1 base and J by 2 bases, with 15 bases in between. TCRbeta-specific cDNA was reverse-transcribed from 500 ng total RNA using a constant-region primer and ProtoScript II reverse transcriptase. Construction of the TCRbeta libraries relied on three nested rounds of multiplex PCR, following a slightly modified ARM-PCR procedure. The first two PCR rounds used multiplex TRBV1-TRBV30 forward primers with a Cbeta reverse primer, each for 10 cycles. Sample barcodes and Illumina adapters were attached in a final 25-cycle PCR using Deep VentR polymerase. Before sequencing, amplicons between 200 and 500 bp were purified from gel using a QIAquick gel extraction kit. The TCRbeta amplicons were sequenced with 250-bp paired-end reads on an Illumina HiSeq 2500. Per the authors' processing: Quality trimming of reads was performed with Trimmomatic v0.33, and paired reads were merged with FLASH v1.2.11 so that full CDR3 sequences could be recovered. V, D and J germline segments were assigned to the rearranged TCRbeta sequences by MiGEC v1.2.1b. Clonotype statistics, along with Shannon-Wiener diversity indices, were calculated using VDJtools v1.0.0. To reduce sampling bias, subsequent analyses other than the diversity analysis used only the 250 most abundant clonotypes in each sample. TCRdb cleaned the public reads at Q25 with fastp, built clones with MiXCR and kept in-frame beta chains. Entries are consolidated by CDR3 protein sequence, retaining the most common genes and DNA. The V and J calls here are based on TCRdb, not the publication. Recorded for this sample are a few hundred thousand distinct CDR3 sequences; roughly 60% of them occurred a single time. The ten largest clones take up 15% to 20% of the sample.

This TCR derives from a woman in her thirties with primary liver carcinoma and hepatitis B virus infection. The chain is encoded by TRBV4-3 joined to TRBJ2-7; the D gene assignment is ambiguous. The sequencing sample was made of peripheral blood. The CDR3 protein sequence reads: CASSQGPSWSTYEQYF. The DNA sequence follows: TGCGCCAGCAGCCAAGGCCCGTCATGGAGCACCTACGAGCAGTACTTC.